A few counts support the clone carrying this T cell receptor beta chain. Extracted RNA was reverse transcribed, and the resulting cDNA served as sequencing template. TCRdb's table, derived via immunoSEQ multiplex PCR, lists solely in-frame clones and lacks some. The table has some 88,000 clones, about 40% seen once. The V segment lost 1 base and the J segment 3 bases; nucleotides outside the gene matches: 9. This CDR3 region has 16 residues. Germline CDR1 SGHRS, CDR2 YFSETQ. Treatment: oral pan-JAK inhibitor, 5-10 mg twice daily. The data originate from a study of CD8+ T cells in alopecia areata. This clonotype was sampled from a human donor with alopecia areata. The rearrangement links TRBV5-1 to TRBJ1-2, with 7 bases identical to TRBD1. Source: CD8+ T cells sorted from blood, taken at week 24, from a patient treated with tofacitinib. The CDR3 DNA sequence: TGCGCCAGCAGCTTGACCAGACAGGGCCTTGACTATGGCTACACCTTC. This translates into CASSLTRQGLDYGYTF.